Presented here are 17 T cell receptor beta chains from one specimen sequenced in a study of CD8 T cells in ankylosing spondylitis. TCRdb re-called the 5' RACE reads with MiXCR, one entry per CDR3 protein. The repertoire holds about 400,000 distinct CDR3 sequences, with 20% to 25% as singletons. Sample: blood, either unsorted or a sorted T cell fraction (not recorded which). All receptors come from a male donor with ankylosing spondylitis or in good health (not recorded which).

V is TRBV14 and J is TRBJ2-1; 7 nucleotides line up with TRBD1. Germline V gives CDR1 SGHDN, CDR2 FVKESK. Trimming at V came to 0 bases and at J to 12 bases, leaving 8 bases not matched to a gene. The CDR3 runs to 14 residues. This CDR3 reads CASSQDGMGQPQFF. In DNA, the CDR3 is TGTGCCAGCAGCCAAGATGGTATGGGACAGCCGCAGTTCTTC.

This clonotype has ten or more counts. The chain is built from TRBV12-3 or TRBV12-4 and TRBJ2-5; unclear D gene. The CDR3 length is 13 residues. Trimming took off 5 bases at V and 0 bases at J, with 7 bases between the two ends. This CDR3 is CASSPSYQETQYF. The CDR3 nucleotides read TGTGCCAGCAGTCCCTCGTACCAAGAGACCCAGTACTTC.

The rearrangement uses TRBV5-6 and TRBJ2-2; TRBD2 matches at 9 bases. Germline assignment: CDR1 SGHDT and CDR2 YYEEEE. The CDR3 runs 18 residues. Trimming at V came to 0 bases and at J to 3 bases, leaving 9 bases not matched to a gene. CDR3 region: CASSLAGASGVHTGELFF. Here the CDR3 DNA reads TGTGCCAGCAGCTTGGCCGGGGCTAGCGGGGTACACACCGGGGAGCTGTTTTTT.

The sample holds a few counts of this clonotype. The CDR3 nucleotides are TGCAGCGTTGAAGAAGCGGGGGGGCGCAATGAGCAGTTCTTC. This gives the protein CSVEEAGGRNEQFF. The chain is built from TRBV29-1 and TRBJ2-1; 10 bases are a match to TRBD2. The CDR3 contains 14 residues. From germline, CDR1 is SQVTM and CDR2 ANQGSEA. V trimming: 0 bases; J trimming: 6 bases; junction bases outside the gene matches: 2.

The chain employs TRBV21-1 and TRBJ2-7; the D call in the table, TRBD2, was not verified against the DNA. TRBV21-1 corresponds to a pseudogene. The CDR3 loop spans 11 amino acids. The CDR3 loop is CALEAGPEQYF. CDR3 nucleotide sequence: TGTGCGCTTGAAGCGGGCCCCGAGCAGTACTTC.

The chain links TRBV5-6 to TRBJ2-7; D is undetermined. With 0 bases removed from V and 6 bases from J, the gap between germline ends came to 16 bases. CDR1 is SGHDT and CDR2 is YYEEEE in the germline V gene. CDR3 length: 15 amino acids. CDR3 DNA sequence: TGTGCCAGCAGCTTGGCCGGGCGGCCCCTCGGCGAGCAGTACTTC. This gives the protein CASSLAGRPLGEQYF.

This clonotype has just a few counts. The genes are TRBV4-2 and TRBJ1-2, with TRBD1 matching 10 bases. This CDR3 comprises 16 residues. After removal of 0 bases from V and 5 bases from J, the junction contained 6 bases not matched to a gene. The V gene's germline CDR1 is LGHNA and CDR2 YNFKEQ. The CDR3 DNA reads TGTGCCAGCAGCCAAGAGGTTGGGACAGGGGCGTATGGCTACACCTTC. As protein: CASSQEVGTGAYGYTF.

The V call is TRBV28, the J call TRBJ2-3; 10 bases are shared with TRBD1. Germline V CDR1 and CDR2: MDHEN, SYDVKM. V gave up 6 bases and J gave up 4 bases; unmatched junction bases: 4. The CDR3 runs to 14 residues. For the CDR3, the DNA is TGTGCCAGCAGGACAGGGGGCGAGGCAGATACGCAGTATTTT. Translating gives CASRTGGEADTQYF.

This clonotype has more than one count but fewer than ten. The chain is built from TRBV20-1 and TRBJ2-3; possible D gene TRBD1, 5 bases. CDR1 is DFQATT and CDR2 is SNEGSKA in the germline V gene (reference sequence). The CDR3 extends over 11 amino acids. Written as DNA, the CDR3 is TGCAGCGCAAGGGGAACAGATACGCAGTATTTT. It translates to CSARGTDTQYF.

Many counts were recorded for this clonotype. The chain couples TRBV30 to TRBJ2-6; D is undetermined. V was shortened by 2 bases and J by 0 bases, with 5 bases between the two germline ends. The CDR3 consists of 14 residues. Germline V gene data show CDR1 as GTSNPN and CDR2 as SVGIG (reference sequence). CDR3 amino acids: CAWSLGSGANVLTF. DNA of the CDR3: TGTGCCTGGAGTCTAGGCTCTGGGGCCAACGTCCTGACTTTC.

The chain has TRBV20-1 and TRBJ2-3, with 10 positions matching TRBD2. Losses at the gene ends were 0 bases for V and 1 base for J; bases not matched to a gene: 10. The germline V gene encodes CDR1 DFQATT and CDR2 SNEGSKA (reference sequence). The CDR3 runs 18 residues. CDR3 sequence: CSARDSEQGLAGTDTQYF. Here the CDR3 DNA reads TGCAGTGCTAGAGATTCGGAACAAGGACTAGCGGGCACAGATACGCAGTATTTT.

The chain carries TRBV25-1 and TRBJ1-2, with 7 bases matching TRBD1. The CDR3 has 16 residues. The V and J ends lost 4 bases and 8 bases, in that order; junction bases with no gene match: 16. Germline CDR1 MGHDK, CDR2 SYGVNS. In DNA form, the CDR3 reads TGTGCCAGCAGTGGTACCCCAACAGGGGACAGCGAAGGCTACACCTTC. This translates into CASSGTPTGDSEGYTF.

This clonotype turned up a few times. The chain uses TRBV28 and TRBJ2-1, with TRBD1 identical over 8 bases. Germline V gene data show CDR1 as MDHEN and CDR2 as SYDVKM. The CDR3 is 16 amino acids. Losses at the gene ends were 6 bases for V and 1 base for J; bases not matched to a gene: 8. The CDR3 loop reads CASSPDREVSYNEQFF. For the CDR3, the DNA is TGTGCCAGCAGCCCGGACAGGGAGGTATCCTACAATGAGCAGTTCTTC.

This clonotype has just a few counts. This chain links TRBV29-1 with TRBJ1-1; D remains ambiguous. The length of the CDR3 is 11 residues. From germline, CDR1 is SQVTM and CDR2 ANQGSEA. With 5 bases removed from V and 3 bases from J, the gap between germline ends came to 7 bases. CDR3 nucleotide sequence: TGCAGCGTTCAACTGGACACTGAAGCTTTCTTT. Amino acid sequence: CSVQLDTEAFF.

The V and J genes are TRBV7-9 and TRBJ2-5; D might be TRBD2 (5 bases). CDR3 length: 15 amino acids. Germline assignment: CDR1 SEHNR and CDR2 FQNEAQ (reference sequence). V lost 4 bases and J lost 2, with 14 bases in between. The CDR3 sequence: CASSSPTGEQETQYF. The CDR3 DNA reads as TGTGCCAGCAGCTCCCCAACCGGGGAGCAAGAGACCCAGTACTTC. Full variable domain (rest looked up from reference TRBV7-9 and TRBJ2-5): DTGVSQNPRHKITKRGQNVTFRCDPISEHNRLYWYRQTLGQGPEFLTYFQNEAQLEKSRLLSDRFSAERPKGSFSTLEIQRTEQGDSAMYLCASSSPTGEQETQYFGPGTRLLVL.

This rearrangement joins TRBV12-3 or TRBV12-4 to TRBJ2-7, with TRBD1 matching over 8 bases. The CDR3 runs 16 residues. J gave up 0 bases and V 5 bases, and 9 bases lay outside the gene matches. The CDR3 nucleotides read TGTGCCAGCAGTCTAGGGCAGGGGGCCTTCTCCTACGAGCAGTACTTC. It specifies CASSLGQGAFSYEQYF.

This clonotype turned up a few times. The chain has TRBV5-1 and TRBJ2-7, with D unclear. The CDR3 totals 12 residues. Trimming took 0 bases from V and 7 from J, leaving 8 bases between them. Germline V gene lookup returns CDR1 SGHRS and CDR2 YFSETQ. The CDR3 is CASSLGAREQYF. The CDR3 region has the DNA TGCGCCAGCAGCTTGGGAGCCAGGGAGCAGTACTTC.